This T cell receptor (beta chain) appears in the sequencing data of a study of beta chain features in type 1 diabetes. Findings of the study overall: Shorter TCRB CDR3s, moderately but significantly so, were found in Type 1 diabetes patients in all four CD4+ subsets. Type 1 diabetes patients showed fewer insertions and more deletions at VDJ junctions. HLA effects on TCRB rearrangement stayed unresolved here.

Each of the CD4+ naive, central memory, regulatory and stem cell-like memory populations was sorted via CD45RO/CCR7/CD25/CD127/CD95/CD27. J gave up 0 bases and V 3 bases, and 14 bases lay outside the gene matches. Per the germline V gene, CDR1 is SGDLS and CDR2 is YYNGEE. CDR3 length equals 18 residues. In the case of this clone: Its antigen remains unknown.

The isolated RNA, all of it, was reverse transcribed, so expressed TCRB transcripts were what got sequenced. Profiling relied on immunoSEQ multiplex PCR, and the TCRdb table lists in-frame clones only, not all of them. The table shows 350,000 to 400,000 clones, with roughly an eighth occurring only once. This sequence was found in a woman under 30 with type 1 diabetes. The V gene is TRBV9, the J gene TRBJ1-1; 7 nucleotides line up with TRBD1. Material for sequencing was naive CD4+ T cells from blood. CDR3 protein: CASSDPIQGIRVNTEAFF. The CDR3 nucleotides are TGTGCCAGCAGCGATCCAATACAGGGGATAAGGGTGAACACTGAAGCTTTCTTT.